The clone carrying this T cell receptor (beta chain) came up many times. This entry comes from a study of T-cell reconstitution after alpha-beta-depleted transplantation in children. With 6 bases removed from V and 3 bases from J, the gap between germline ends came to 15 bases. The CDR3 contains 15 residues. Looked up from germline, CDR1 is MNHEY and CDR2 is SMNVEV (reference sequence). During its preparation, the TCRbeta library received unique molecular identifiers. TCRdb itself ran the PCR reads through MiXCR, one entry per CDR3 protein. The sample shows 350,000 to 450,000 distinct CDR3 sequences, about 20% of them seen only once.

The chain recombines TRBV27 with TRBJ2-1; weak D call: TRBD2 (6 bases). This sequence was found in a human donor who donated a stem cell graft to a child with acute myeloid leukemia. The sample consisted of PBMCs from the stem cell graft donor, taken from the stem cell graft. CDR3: CASSWDSSYYNEQFF. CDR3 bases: TGTGCCAGCAGCTGGGACTCCTCCTACTACAATGAGCAGTTCTTC.